The entry below describes one TCR beta chain. This clonotype was observed many times. What antigen it recognizes has not been identified. No quality values exist for individual bases; no much larger clone is one base distant. Taken from cysteine to phenylalanine, the CDR3 has 13 residues. The sequence is cut down to CDR3 DNA, 39 bases in frame from base 1. The germline V gene supplies CDR1 SGHTA and CDR2 FQGNSA. Trimming takes 4 bases off V and 8 bases off J; junction bases not matched to a gene: 7. The data derive from a study of T cells after yellow fever vaccination (dated by TCRdb to about 2019). In terms of the full investigation: The SMART-Seq v4 Ultra Low Input RNA kit was used to prepare libraries from fractions with low cell numbers. To follow T-cell clones before and after both primary and booster YFV17D yellow fever vaccination, bulk TCR alpha and beta repertoires underwent longitudinal sequencing. The cohort comprised two healthy male donors, one aged 18 to 30 and one aged 30 to 40 years. Blood was drawn at multiple timepoints before and after primary and secondary immunization, with bulk PBMC replicates and cell subsets isolated.

The reads were generated on an Illumina NovaSeq 6000. TCR cDNA was made using 5'RACE template switching, a step that added a universal primer site and unique molecular identifiers. Priming of cDNA synthesis was performed from both the TCR alpha and TCR beta constant segments. Library amplification used two PCR steps, and the second PCR step added sample barcodes and sequencing adapters. Sequencing of the libraries was done on either Illumina HiSeq 2500 (2x100 bp) or NovaSeq (2x150 bp). For the original study's pipeline: Demultiplexing of reads and collapsing into UMI consensus sequences were performed with MIGEC, and V(D)J alignment was carried out with MiXCR. Vaccine-responding clonotypes were identified with edgeR using replicate PBMC samples, with FDR below 0.01 and a log2 fold change above 5 up to day 15 being required. Each bulk clonotype received a CD4 or CD8 identity based on whether the sequenced CD4 or CD8 repertoire contained that clonotype at higher abundance. Using fastp at Q25 and MiXCR, TCRdb reprocessed the public reads and kept productive beta chains. One record per CDR3 amino acid sequence lists the most common genes and DNA. The V and J calls were determined by TCRdb, not by the authors. The sample table lists around 320,000 distinct CDR3 sequences, approximately 4% of them with a count of one. Just under 20% of the sample is in the top ten clones.

Overall study outcomes, separate from this receptor: After the booster, most clones that had expanded after primary vaccination were detected again (nearly 97% of CD4 and around nine tenths of CD8), suggesting broad maintenance of memory. A small share of clonotypes was detected in both CD4 and CD8 compartments, with the overlap likely arising from convergent recombination. Because the study included only a couple of donors, the extent to which the findings can be generalized is limited. Because abundant contaminating clonotypes from the bulk population could be contained in FACS-sorted repertoires, computational filtering was required. Compared with the primary T-cell response, the secondary T-cell response was weaker but faster, peaking on day 5 rather than day 15.

Per the publication, the treatment or condition label means: live attenuated yellow fever vaccine strain. At every blood-draw timepoint, two biological replicates of bulk PBMCs were collected. PBMCs were isolated from peripheral blood using a standard Ficoll-Paque protocol. RNA was extracted with TriZol from bulk PBMCs, CD4 and CD8 fractions, and dextramer-positive and dextramer-negative fractions. Here the sequenced sample was PBMCs, taken 15 days after the yellow fever booster vaccination. Rearrangement joined TRBV7-2 to TRBJ1-2; 7 bases in the middle match TRBD1. The clonotype was recovered from a man aged 18-30 years who received the YFV17D yellow fever vaccine. The DNA is TGTGCCAGCAGCTGGGACAGCCGGTCGGGCTACACCTTC. Translated, this is CASSWDSRSGYTF.